One sample yielded the 16 T cell receptor beta chains listed below, sequenced in a study of read filtering for tumor transcriptome and immune sequencing. From roughly 400 ng of RNA, a library with molecular barcoded alpha/delta and beta/gamma adaptors was made. MiXCR, applied by TCRdb to the reads, yields one record per CDR3 protein. The top ten clones hold about 7.7% of a sample with around 130,000 distinct CDR3 sequences, approximately 13% of them seen once. Sequenced input: a population of CD138-negative cells sorted from bone marrow. These receptors originate from a donor aged 40 or older with multiple myeloma.

This clonotype was seen at least ten times. This chain joins TRBV20-1 and TRBJ1-1; unclear D gene. Germline CDR1 and CDR2: DFQATT and SNEGSKA (reference sequence). Trimming stripped 2 bases from V and 1 base from J, with 11 bases between. The CDR3 has 14 residues. DNA for the CDR3: TGCAGTGCTAGATCCCTAATTGAGAACACTGAAGCTTTCTTT. Protein: CSARSLIENTEAFF.

V and J are TRBV4-1 and TRBJ2-2, with 10 bases fitting TRBD2. The CDR3 has 16 residues. The V and J ends lost 4 bases and 6 bases, in that order; junction bases with no gene match: 8. Germline CDR1 MGHRA, CDR2 YSYEKL. The CDR3, as DNA: TGCGCCAGCAGCCCTAGAAGCGGGAGGGTAGCCGGGGAGCTGTTTTTT. Translated: CASSPRSGRVAGELFF.

This clonotype has ten or more counts. The CDR3 nucleotides read TGTGCCAGCGAGGCCTCTGGGGCCAACGTCCTGACTTTC. Translating gives CASEASGANVLTF. The chain uses TRBV9 and TRBJ2-6; D gene uncertain. There are 13 residues in the CDR3. Germline V lookup: CDR1 SGDLS, CDR2 YYNGEE. V shed 7 bases and J shed 0 bases, with 5 bases lying between them. Full variable domain (outside the CDR3, taken from reference TRBV9 and TRBJ2-6): DSGVTQTPKHLITATGQRVTLRCSPRSGDLSVYWYQQSLDQGLQFLIQYYNGEERAKGNILERFSAQQFPDLHSELNLSSLELGDSALYFCASEASGANVLTFGAGSRLTVL.

This clonotype was counted many times. CDR3 nucleotide sequence: TGCAGTGCTAGAGACGGGGTAGTCGGTGAGCAGTTCTTC. Its protein is CSARDGVVGEQFF. This chain links TRBV20-1 with TRBJ2-1; tentatively, D is TRBD2 (5 bases). Germline V gives CDR1 DFQATT, CDR2 SNEGSKA (reference sequence). The CDR3 is made up of 13 amino acids. Trimming removed 0 bases at V and 9 bases at J, with 12 bases between.

At least ten counts were recorded for this clonotype. V gene TRBV20-1 combines with J gene TRBJ2-1, with 8 bases lining up with TRBD1. Germline-derived CDR1 and CDR2 are DFQATT and SNEGSKA (reference sequence). CDR3 length: 15 residues. V shed 4 bases and J 1 base; nucleotides not matched to a gene: 6. In nucleotides, the CDR3 is TGCAGTGCTACCTTCCGGGACAGGTCCTACAATGAGCAGTTCTTC. It translates to CSATFRDRSYNEQFF.

This clonotype was recorded at least ten times. This chain connects TRBV20-1 to TRBJ1-5; no firm D call. This CDR3 comprises 14 residues. Germline V gene lookup returns CDR1 DFQATT and CDR2 SNEGSKA (reference sequence). Trimming stripped 0 bases from V and 0 bases from J, with 6 bases between. The CDR3 loop is CSAREPNSNQPQHF. The CDR3 nucleotides read TGCAGTGCTAGAGAACCCAATAGCAATCAGCCCCAGCATTTT.

A word on this clonotype: It may be a read error: a sequence one base away is much more abundant. This chain uses TRBV6-5 with TRBJ2-3; TRBD1 matches 7 bases. The DNA end is more similar to TRBJ1-5, so the J call may be wrong. The germline V gene has CDR1 MNHEY and CDR2 SVGAGI. The CDR3 spans 13 residues. The CDR3 region is CASGGPGTDTQHF. The CDR3 bases are TGTGCCTCGGGGGGTCCAGGGACAGATACGCAGCATTTT.

This clonotype was detected many times. The V and J genes are TRBV20-1 and TRBJ1-1, with D uncertain. Germline V gene sequence: CDR1 DFQATT, CDR2 SNEGSKA (reference sequence). The CDR3 sequence is 14 residues long. V gave up 0 bases and J gave up 0 bases, with 8 bases separating them. In nucleotides, the CDR3 is TGCAGTGCTAGAGAGGGAAGCATGAACACTGAAGCTTTCTTT. Residues: CSAREGSMNTEAFF.

This clonotype came up many times. This chain joins TRBV11-2 and TRBJ2-2, with D possibly called TRBD1 or TRBD2 (5 bases each). Germline CDR1 SGHAT, CDR2 FQNNGV. Trimming cost V 6 bases and J 0 bases, with 8 bases left between them. This CDR3 has 14 amino acids. Here the CDR3 reads CASRGETNTGELFF. For the CDR3, the DNA is TGTGCCAGCAGAGGGGAGACGAACACCGGGGAGCTGTTTTTT.

This clonotype was counted ten times or more. V and J are TRBV7-2 and TRBJ1-1; 8 bases are shared with TRBD1. The CDR3 loop spans 15 amino acids. J lost 4 bases, V lost 1 base, and 5 bases had no gene match. Germline loops: CDR1 SGHTA, CDR2 FQGNSA. In nucleotides, the CDR3 is TGTGCCAGCAGCTTAGTGGGGCAGGGGGCCACTGAAGCTTTCTTT. Its protein product is CASSLVGQGATEAFF.

This clonotype was recorded at least ten times. The chain is built from TRBV20-1 and TRBJ2-7; weak D call: TRBD1 (5 bases). The germline V and J ends were trimmed by 5 bases and 2 bases, with 16 bases remaining between them. The germline V gene has CDR1 DFQATT and CDR2 SNEGSKA (reference sequence). This CDR3 region has 14 residues. The CDR3 coding sequence is TGCAGTGCTTCCTTAGGGGATCCCCCCTACGAGCAGTACTTC. It specifies CSASLGDPPYEQYF.

The chain uses TRBV7-6 and TRBJ2-1, with TRBD2 matching 7 bases. Trimming cost V 2 bases and J 8 bases; bases outside gene matches: 6. The germline gives CDR1 SGHVS, CDR2 FNYEAQ. The CDR3 is made up of 14 amino acids. The CDR3 sequence is CASSLTRAGDEQFF. The CDR3 region has the DNA TGTGCCAGCAGCTTAACCAGGGCGGGGGATGAGCAGTTCTTC.

In its sample, this clonotype was seen many times. The rearrangement joins TRBV9 to TRBJ2-1; 11 bases map to TRBD2. J lost 0 bases, V lost 3 bases, and 2 bases had no gene match. The CDR3 has 16 residues. The germline CDR1 and CDR2 sequences are SGDLS and YYNGEE. In DNA, the CDR3 is TGTGCCAGCAGCGCTCTAGCGGGAGGCTCCTACAATGAGCAGTTCTTC. Amino acid sequence: CASSALAGGSYNEQFF.

The table lists this clonotype with many counts. This chain uses TRBV24-1 with TRBJ2-2, with TRBD2 matching 7 bases. V lost 1 base, J lost 5 bases, and 3 bases stayed unmatched. The CDR3 covers 15 residues. Germline V gene sequence: CDR1 KGHDR, CDR2 SFDVKD. In DNA form, the CDR3 reads TGTGCCACCAGTGATTTCGGGGGACTAACCGGGGAGCTGTTTTTT. As protein: CATSDFGGLTGELFF.

This clonotype has ten or more counts. The V call is TRBV5-1, the J call TRBJ1-4; D is unresolved. V lost 0 bases and J 8 bases, leaving 11 bases between the germline ends. This CDR3 spans 14 amino acids. Per germline, CDR1 SGHRS and CDR2 YFSETQ. The CDR3 region is CASSLALNREKLFF. For the CDR3, the DNA is TGCGCCAGCAGCTTGGCCCTGAACCGAGAAAAACTGTTTTTT.

This clonotype has at least ten counts. V usage is TRBV19 and J usage is TRBJ2-3; TRBD2 matches 12 bases. V gave up 2 bases and J gave up 1 base; unmatched junction bases: 7. This CDR3 contains 18 residues. Germline CDR1 is LNHDA and CDR2 is SQIVND (reference sequence). CDR3 coding DNA: TGTGCCAGTAGTATAAGCCTAGCGGGAGGGCCTCGCACAGATACGCAGTATTTT. Residues: CASSISLAGGPRTDTQYF.